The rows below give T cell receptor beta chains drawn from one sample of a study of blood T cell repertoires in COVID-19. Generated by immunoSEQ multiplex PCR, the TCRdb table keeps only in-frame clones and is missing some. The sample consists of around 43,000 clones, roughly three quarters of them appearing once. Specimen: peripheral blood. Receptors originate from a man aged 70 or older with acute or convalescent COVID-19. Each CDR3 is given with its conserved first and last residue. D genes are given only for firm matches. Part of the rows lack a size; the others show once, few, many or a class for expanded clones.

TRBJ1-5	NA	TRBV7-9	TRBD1	TGTGCCAGCAGCCGACAGGGGGCTAATCAGCCCCAGCATTTT	CASSRQGANQPQHF
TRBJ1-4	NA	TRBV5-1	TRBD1	TGCGCCAGCAGACGGGGCTACAGGGGGCAAATTGAAAAACTGTTTTTT	CASRRGYRGQIEKLFF
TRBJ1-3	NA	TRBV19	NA	TGTGCCAGTGGTATAGGTGGGAGTTCCTCTGGAAACACCATATATTTT	CASGIGGSSSGNTIYF
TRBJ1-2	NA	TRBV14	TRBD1	TGTGCCAGCAGCCCCACAGGGGTAGGCGGCTACACCTTC	CASSPTGVGGYTF
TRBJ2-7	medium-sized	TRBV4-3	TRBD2	TGCGCCAGCAGCCAAGAGCGAGGGACTAGCGGGGCCTACGAGCAGTACTTC	CASSQERGTSGAYEQYF
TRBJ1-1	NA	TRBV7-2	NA	TGTGCCAGCAGCTTAGGGCCAGGTGACAATACTGAAGCTTTCTTT	CASSLGPGDNTEAFF
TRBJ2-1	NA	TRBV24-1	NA	TGTGCCACCAGTGATGCCCGGACAAATTCCTACAATGAGCAGTTCTTC	CATSDARTNSYNEQFF
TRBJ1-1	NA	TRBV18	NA	TGTGCCAGCCTCGGCACTGAAGCTTTCTTT	CASLGTEAFF
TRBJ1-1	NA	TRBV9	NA	TGTGCCAGCAACACAGACGCGGGGGCGAGCACTGAAGCTTTCTTT	CASNTDAGASTEAFF
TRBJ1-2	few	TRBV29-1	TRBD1	TGCAGCGTCCGTGGACAGGGGGCGGCCAACTATGGCTACACCTTC	CSVRGQGAANYGYTF
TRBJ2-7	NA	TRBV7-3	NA	TGTGCCAGCAGCTTAAATCCTAGCTCCTACGAGCAGTACTTC	CASSLNPSSYEQYF
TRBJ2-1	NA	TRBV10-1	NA	TGCGCCAGCAGTGAGAAATTTACGGGTTACAATGAGCAGTTCTTC	CASSEKFTGYNEQFF
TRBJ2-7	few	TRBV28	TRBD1	TGTGCCAGCAGGCGGGACAGGGTGCGGGAGCAGTACTTC	CASRRDRVREQYF
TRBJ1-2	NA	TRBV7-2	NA	TGTGCCAGCAGCTTAAGTCCGGGCCAGGGTGGCTACACCTTC	CASSLSPGQGGYTF
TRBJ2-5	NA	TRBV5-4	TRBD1	TGTGCCAGCAGCCCGGGACAGGGGGCGCAGACCCAGTACTTC	CASSPGQGAQTQYF
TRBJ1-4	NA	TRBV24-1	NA	TGTGCCACCAAGGAGGAAGGCACCGATAAAAATGAAAAACTGTTTTTT	CATKEEGTDKNEKLFF
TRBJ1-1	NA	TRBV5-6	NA	TGTGCCAGCAGCCTTATGTTCCAGGGTAACACTGAAGCTTTCTTT	CASSLMFQGNTEAFF
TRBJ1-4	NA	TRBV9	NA	TGTGCCAGCAGCTTCCACCGGGGTGGGCGAGATGAAAAACTGTTTTTT	CASSFHRGGRDEKLFF
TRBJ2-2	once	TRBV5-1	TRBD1	TGCGCCAGCAGCTTCGGGACAGGGAAGAACACCGGGGAGCTGTTTTTT	CASSFGTGKNTGELFF
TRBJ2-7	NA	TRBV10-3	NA	TGTGCCTCAGGGGCTGTAGTAGGGGTAGGCGGCGAGCAGTACTTC	CASGAVVGVGGEQYF
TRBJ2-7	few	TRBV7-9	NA	TGTGCCAGCAGCTTAAAACAGGTGGCCTACGAGCAGTACTTC	CASSLKQVAYEQYF
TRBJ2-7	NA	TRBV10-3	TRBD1	TGTGCCATCAAACCGACAGGGCTGAGCTCCTACGAGCAGTACTTC	CAIKPTGLSSYEQYF
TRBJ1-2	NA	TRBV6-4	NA	TGTGCCAGCAGTGACACAGGGACCCGAGAAGGCTACACCTTC	CASSDTGTREGYTF
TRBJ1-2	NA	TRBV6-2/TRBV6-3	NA	TGTGCCAGCAGTTTCCACGTCGCAGTTGAACAAAACTATGGCTACACCTTC	CASSFHVAVEQNYGYTF
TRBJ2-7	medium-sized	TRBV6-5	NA	TGTGCCAGCAGTTACGGGGGGGCCGGGTACGAGCAGTACTTC	CASSYGGAGYEQYF
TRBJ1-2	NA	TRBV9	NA	TGTGCCAGCAGCCTTTCGTCAGGTGGCTTATATGGCTACACCTTC	CASSLSSGGLYGYTF
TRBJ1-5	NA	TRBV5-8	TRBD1	TGTGCCAGCAGCTCGGTACCAGGGGGTTATAGCAATCAGCCCCAGCATTTT	CASSSVPGGYSNQPQHF
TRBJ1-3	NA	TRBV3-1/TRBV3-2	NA	TGTGCCAGCAGCCGAGTAGGAAAAGGGGCAAATGGAAACACCATATATTTT	CASSRVGKGANGNTIYF